The rows below give T cell receptor beta chains drawn from one sample of a study of regulatory T cells in long-lasting Graves disease. MiXCR, run by TCRdb on the multiplex PCR reads, gives a single entry per CDR3 protein. The data contain more than 350,000 distinct CDR3 sequences, roughly a fifth of them singletons. The specimen was peripheral blood mononuclear cells (PBMCs), collected when the disease was refractory, from a patient treated with antithyroid drugs. These receptors all come from a female donor with Graves disease. CDR3s include the opening cysteine and the closing phenylalanine or tryptophan. A D gene is named only where the DNA matches it firmly. Clone sizes are given selectively: once, few, many, or a class where the clone is expanded.

D gene: TRBD1; clone size: -; V gene: TRBV25-1; J gene: TRBJ1-5; CDR3 length: 15; CDR3 protein: CASSGDRDADQPQHF; CDR3 DNA: TGTGCCAGCAGTGGGGACAGGGATGCAGATCAGCCCCAGCATTTT
D gene: TRBD2; clone size: many; V gene: TRBV6-5; J gene: TRBJ2-1; CDR3 length: 14; CDR3 protein: CASSYGGSYNEQFF; CDR3 DNA: TGTGCCAGCAGTTACGGCGGGAGTTACAATGAGCAGTTCTTC
D gene: -; clone size: many; V gene: TRBV12-3/TRBV12-4; J gene: TRBJ1-1; CDR3 length: 13; CDR3 protein: CASSVLGGTEAFF; CDR3 DNA: TGTGCCAGCAGTGTTTTAGGGGGCACTGAAGCTTTCTTT
D gene: -; clone size: -; V gene: TRBV19; J gene: TRBJ2-1; CDR3 length: 15; CDR3 protein: CASRTTGNAGNEQFF; CDR3 DNA: TGTGCCAGTAGGACGACCGGGAACGCGGGGAATGAGCAGTTCTTC
D gene: -; clone size: many; V gene: TRBV2; J gene: TRBJ2-5; CDR3 length: 12; CDR3 protein: CAKQGGGETQYF; CDR3 DNA: TGTGCCAAGCAGGGAGGAGGGGAGACCCAGTACTTC
D gene: TRBD1; clone size: -; V gene: TRBV5-1; J gene: TRBJ1-2; CDR3 length: 14; CDR3 protein: CASSSGTASHGYTF; CDR3 DNA: TGCGCCAGCAGCTCCGGGACAGCCTCCCATGGCTACACCTTC
D gene: -; clone size: few; V gene: TRBV9; J gene: TRBJ1-6; CDR3 length: 16; CDR3 protein: CASSQTGPTGSSPLHF; CDR3 DNA: TGTGCCAGCTCCCAGACCGGGCCAACGGGTTCTTCACCCCTCCACTTT
D gene: -; clone size: -; V gene: TRBV6-1; J gene: TRBJ2-7; CDR3 length: 15; CDR3 protein: CASSEGGQYSYEQYF; CDR3 DNA: TGTGCCAGCAGTGAAGGAGGACAATACTCCTACGAGCAGTACTTC
D gene: -; clone size: few; V gene: TRBV19; J gene: TRBJ2-2; CDR3 length: 14; CDR3 protein: CATTRGSNTGELFF; CDR3 DNA: TGTGCCACCACGAGAGGGTCCAACACCGGGGAGCTGTTTTTT
D gene: TRBD1; clone size: -; V gene: TRBV6-1; J gene: TRBJ1-5; CDR3 length: 15; CDR3 protein: CASEDPGQGWQPQHF; CDR3 DNA: TGTGCCAGCGAGGACCCCGGACAGGGCTGGCAGCCCCAGCATTTT
D gene: -; clone size: many; V gene: TRBV3-1; J gene: TRBJ2-5; CDR3 length: 16; CDR3 protein: CASSGLESEYQETQYF; CDR3 DNA: TGTGCCAGCAGCGGGCTGGAATCGGAATACCAAGAGACCCAGTACTTC
D gene: -; clone size: many; V gene: TRBV27; J gene: TRBJ2-2; CDR3 length: 15; CDR3 protein: CASNHRGFRTGELFF; CDR3 DNA: TGTGCCAGTAACCATCGCGGTTTTCGCACCGGGGAGCTGTTTTTT
D gene: -; clone size: -; V gene: TRBV6-2/TRBV6-3; J gene: TRBJ2-7; CDR3 length: 13; CDR3 protein: CASSEARHNEQYF; CDR3 DNA: TGTGCCAGCAGTGAAGCGAGACATAACGAGCAGTACTTC
D gene: TRBD2; clone size: many; V gene: TRBV6-1; J gene: TRBJ2-7; CDR3 length: 14; CDR3 protein: CASRSSGRAYEQYF; CDR3 DNA: TGTGCCAGCAGAAGTAGCGGGAGAGCCTACGAGCAGTACTTC
D gene: TRBD2; clone size: few; V gene: TRBV20-1; J gene: TRBJ2-4; CDR3 length: 15; CDR3 protein: CSPRWPGGAKNIQYF; CDR3 DNA: TGCAGTCCTAGATGGCCGGGAGGGGCCAAAAACATTCAGTACTTC
D gene: -; clone size: few; V gene: TRBV6-4; J gene: TRBJ2-5; CDR3 length: 13; CDR3 protein: CAEWPSTQETQYF; CDR3 DNA: TGTGCGGAATGGCCCTCTACCCAAGAGACCCAGTACTTC
D gene: TRBD2; clone size: many; V gene: TRBV29-1; J gene: TRBJ2-5; CDR3 length: 14; CDR3 protein: CSVRTSGRLETQYF; CDR3 DNA: TGCAGCGTTCGGACTAGCGGGAGGTTAGAGACCCAGTACTTC
D gene: TRBD1; clone size: -; V gene: TRBV20-1; J gene: TRBJ2-7; CDR3 length: 13; CDR3 protein: CSAVTGDSHEQYF; CDR3 DNA: TGCAGTGCTGTGACAGGGGACTCCCACGAGCAGTACTTC
D gene: TRBD1; clone size: many; V gene: TRBV2; J gene: TRBJ1-3; CDR3 length: 14; CDR3 protein: CASRGTVLGNTIYF; CDR3 DNA: TGTGCCAGCAGGGGGACAGTTCTCGGAAACACCATATATTTT
D gene: -; clone size: many; V gene: TRBV3-1; J gene: TRBJ2-5; CDR3 length: 15; CDR3 protein: CASSQDNGGMKTQYF; CDR3 DNA: TGTGCCAGCAGCCAAGATAACGGCGGGATGAAGACCCAGTACTTC
D gene: -; clone size: many; V gene: TRBV11-1; J gene: TRBJ2-5; CDR3 length: 12; CDR3 protein: CASSLALPDQYF; CDR3 DNA: TGTGCCAGCAGCTTAGCGCTCCCAGACCAGTACTTC
D gene: TRBD1; clone size: -; V gene: TRBV4-1; J gene: TRBJ2-5; CDR3 length: 15; CDR3 protein: CASSLAGTAKETQYF; CDR3 DNA: TGCGCCAGCAGCCTCGCCGGGACAGCGAAAGAGACCCAGTACTTC
D gene: TRBD1; clone size: -; V gene: TRBV4-2; J gene: TRBJ2-4; CDR3 length: 16; CDR3 protein: CASSQAGGKAKNIQYF; CDR3 DNA: TGTGCCAGCAGCCAAGCAGGGGGTAAAGCCAAAAACATTCAGTACTTC
D gene: -; clone size: -; V gene: TRBV7-9; J gene: TRBJ1-1; CDR3 length: 15; CDR3 protein: CASTLSYSGRVEAFF; CDR3 DNA: TGTGCCAGCACCCTAAGCTACTCGGGACGAGTGGAGGCTTTCTTT
D gene: TRBD1; clone size: few; V gene: TRBV15; J gene: TRBJ2-7; CDR3 length: 15; CDR3 protein: CATARDRVSSYEQYF; CDR3 DNA: TGTGCCACCGCAAGGGACAGGGTTTCATCCTACGAGCAGTACTTC
D gene: -; clone size: -; V gene: TRBV15; J gene: TRBJ1-2; CDR3 length: 14; CDR3 protein: CATSRDLGAPGYTF; CDR3 DNA: TGTGCCACCAGCAGAGATCTCGGGGCGCCTGGCTACACCTTC
D gene: TRBD1; clone size: many; V gene: TRBV19; J gene: TRBJ1-6; CDR3 length: 15; CDR3 protein: CASSGPGQGNSPLHF; CDR3 DNA: TGTGCCAGTAGTGGACCGGGACAGGGTAATTCACCCCTCCACTTT